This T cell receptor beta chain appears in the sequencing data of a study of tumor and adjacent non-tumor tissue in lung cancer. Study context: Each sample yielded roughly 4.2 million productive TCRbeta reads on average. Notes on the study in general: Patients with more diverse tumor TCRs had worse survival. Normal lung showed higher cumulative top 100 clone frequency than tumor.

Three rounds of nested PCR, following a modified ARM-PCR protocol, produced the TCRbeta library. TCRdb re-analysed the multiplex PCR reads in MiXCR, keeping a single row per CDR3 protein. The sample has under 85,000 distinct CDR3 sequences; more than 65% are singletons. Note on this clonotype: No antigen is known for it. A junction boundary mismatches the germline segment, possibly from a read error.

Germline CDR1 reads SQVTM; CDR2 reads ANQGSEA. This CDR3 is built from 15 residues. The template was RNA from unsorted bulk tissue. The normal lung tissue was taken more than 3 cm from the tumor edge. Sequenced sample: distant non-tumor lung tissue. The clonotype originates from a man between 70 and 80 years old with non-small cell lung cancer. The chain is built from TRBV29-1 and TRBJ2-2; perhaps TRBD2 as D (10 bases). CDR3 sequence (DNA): TGTAGCGTTAAACTTAGCGGGAGGCGGACAGGGGAGCTGCTTTTT. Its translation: CSVKLSGRRTGELLF.